This entry lists 20 T cell receptor beta chains sequenced from one sample in a study of molecular identifiers for immune sequencing clone quantification. MiXCR was run by TCRdb on the PCR reads, yielding one entry per CDR3 protein. The repertoire holds about 330,000 distinct CDR3 sequences, with about 22% as singletons. Sequenced input: naive CD8+ T cells from blood, with Jurkat cell RNA spiked in. Subset here: FACS-sorted CD8+CD4-CCR7+CD45RA+ naive T cells. Source of these receptors: a human donor in good health. Some libraries in this study had Jurkat cell RNA spiked in.

Of note for this clonotype: Germline is not matched at one junction end, which may reflect a read error. The CDR3 region is CASSYGQGGRIQPQYF. CDR3 coding DNA: TGTGCCAGCAGTTATGGACAGGGCGGTCGGATTCAGCCCCAGTATTTC. The chain uses TRBV12-3 or TRBV12-4 and TRBJ1-5; 8 bases map to TRBD1. This CDR3 region has 16 residues.

J is TRBJ2-1 and V is TRBV11-2; 7 bases fit TRBD2. CDR1 is SGHAT, CDR2 FQNNGV, per germline. This CDR3 has 15 residues. V was pared by 1 base and J by 2 bases, with 2 bases of the junction left unmatched. CDR3 region: CASSLVSGTYNEQFF. The CDR3 coding sequence is TGTGCCAGCAGCTTAGTGAGCGGGACCTACAATGAGCAGTTCTTC.

This clonotype was observed at least ten times. The chain uses TRBV2 and TRBJ2-5; perhaps TRBD1 as D (6 bases). The CDR3 is made up of 13 amino acids. Trimming left V 7 bases short and J 4 bases short, with 13 bases between. Germline V CDR1 and CDR2: SNHLY, FYNNEI. CDR3 sequence: CASTRGARETQYF. In DNA, the CDR3 is TGTGCCAGCACCAGGGGCGCCCGAGAGACCCAGTACTTC.

In the case of this clonotype: The junction shows a germline mismatch at one end, possibly a read error. The V gene is TRBV7-9, the J gene TRBJ2-3; D not resolved. The CDR3 spans 14 residues. Germline CDR1 reads SEHNR; CDR2 reads FQNEAQ (reference sequence). CDR3 sequence reads: CASSLARSTDTRYF. CDR3 bases: TGTGCCAGCAGCTTGGCCAGGAGCACAGATACGCGGTATTTT.

Of note for this clonotype: Possible read error: a much larger clone is one base away. The CDR3 here is CASSQSSGVTEAFF. As DNA, the CDR3 is TGCGCCAGCAGCCAAAGTTCGGGGGTCACTGAAGCTTTCTTT. The chain recombines TRBV4-3 with TRBJ1-1; D possibly corresponds to TRBD1 (5 bases). Looked up from germline, CDR1 is LGHNA and CDR2 is YSLEER. The V end was cut by 2 bases, the J end by 4 bases, with 11 bases between. CDR3 size: 14 residues.

This clonotype came up a few times. This chain joins TRBV4-1 and TRBJ2-3; 11 bases are shared with TRBD2. Trimming took 2 bases from V and 10 from J; bases not matched to a gene: 8. The germline gives CDR1 MGHRA, CDR2 YSYEKL. The CDR3 sequence is 15 residues long. In DNA, the CDR3 is TGCGCCAGCAGCCAATTAGCGGGGGGGCCTCGTGCGCAGTATTTT. Amino acid sequence: CASSQLAGGPRAQYF.

This clonotype was observed at least ten times. V is TRBV27 and J is TRBJ2-5, with D uncertain. CDR1 and CDR2 from the germline V gene are MNHEY and SMNVEV (reference sequence). V was cut by 4 bases and J by 9 bases, with 15 bases left in between. The CDR3 extends over 13 amino acids. CDR3 amino acids: CASSSTNHFAQYF. DNA of the CDR3: TGTGCCAGCAGTTCTACAAATCATTTCGCCCAGTACTTC.

On this clonotype: This may arise from a read error, as a much more abundant clone is one base away. This sequence joins TRBV30 and TRBJ1-3; no firm D call. This CDR3 region has 15 residues. The germline V gene has CDR1 GTSNPN and CDR2 SVGIG (reference sequence). This chain's CDR3 is CAWSVGNSYGNTICF. The CDR3 DNA is TGTGCCTGGAGTGTTGGGAACAGCTATGGAAACACCATATGTTTT.

This clonotype was seen more than once but under ten times. This chain links TRBV20-1 with TRBJ2-5; D assignment may be TRBD1 or TRBD2 (5 bases each). Germline V CDR1 and CDR2: DFQATT, SNEGSKA (reference sequence). Trimming took 3 bases from V and 5 from J, leaving 10 bases between them. This CDR3 spans 12 amino acids. DNA of the CDR3: TGCAGTGCTAGGGGGACCGGGGAGACCCAGTACTTC. Protein: CSARGTGETQYF.

The V and J genes are TRBV19 and TRBJ1-1; D might be TRBD1 (6 bases). Trimming pared 2 bases from V and 3 bases from J, leaving 13 bases between. Germline-derived CDR1 and CDR2 are LNHDA and SQIVND (reference sequence). CDR3 size: 15 residues. CDR3 DNA: TGTGCCAGTAGTATAACCGGGGGCGTGGACACTGAAGCTTTCTTT. This codes for CASSITGGVDTEAFF.

This clonotype was seen ten or more times. The chain links TRBV7-9 to TRBJ2-5; D might be TRBD1 (6 bases). Germline assignment: CDR1 SEHNR and CDR2 FQNEAQ (reference sequence). This CDR3 spans 14 amino acids. The V end lost 3 bases, the J end lost 4 bases, and 12 bases lay between the germline ends. CDR3 nucleotides: TGTGCCAGCAGCTTTCCAGGGGTTGGAGAGACCCAGTACTTC. Translation gives CASSFPGVGETQYF.

This clonotype was recorded at least ten times. The chain recombines TRBV29-1 with TRBJ2-1; no clear D. Germline CDR1 reads SQVTM; CDR2 reads ANQGSEA. The CDR3 runs 13 residues. The CDR3 DNA sequence: TGCAGTGTCCCCGCGGCAGGAAACAATGAGCAGTTCTTC. It specifies CSVPAAGNNEQFF.

This clonotype was counted a few times. This rearrangement joins TRBV12-3 or TRBV12-4 to TRBJ2-1; D gene ambiguous. V gave up 6 bases and J gave up 7 bases, with 10 bases separating them. The CDR3 spans 12 residues. CDR3 in DNA: TGTGCCAGCAGCCCCCCCGCTAATGAGCAGTTCTTC. Its protein product is CASSPPANEQFF.

The J gene is TRBJ2-2, the V gene TRBV4-3; no definite D call. V gave up 1 base and J gave up 7 bases, with 16 bases separating them. Germline values: CDR1 LGHNA, CDR2 YSLEER. This CDR3 has 16 amino acids. CDR3 loop: CASSQVTGRSGGELFF. CDR3 nucleotide sequence: TGCGCCAGCAGCCAAGTGACGGGCAGGTCGGGCGGGGAGCTGTTTTTT.

The chain carries TRBV2 and TRBJ1-4; D is possibly TRBD1 (5 bases). The CDR3 is made up of 16 amino acids. The germline V gene has CDR1 SNHLY and CDR2 FYNNEI. Trimming took 8 bases from V and 3 from J, leaving 19 bases between them. The CDR3 here is CASEPVPRGSNEKLFF. CDR3 bases: TGTGCCAGCGAACCGGTACCGCGGGGGTCTAATGAAAAACTGTTTTTT.

This clonotype was picked up a small number of times. The rearrangement uses TRBV20-1 and TRBJ2-7; TRBD2 agrees at 9 bases. V shed 1 base and J 5 bases; nucleotides not matched to a gene: 9. This CDR3 has 15 residues. Germline V gene lookup returns CDR1 DFQATT and CDR2 SNEGSKA (reference sequence). CDR3 nucleotides: TGCAGTGCTAGAGCCTCGGGCGGGGGGGCCCACGAGCAGTACTTC. It translates to CSARASGGGAHEQYF.

The chain has TRBV7-9 and TRBJ2-7; D not certain. Germline V gene lookup returns CDR1 SEHNR and CDR2 FQNEAQ (reference sequence). The CDR3 has 13 residues. Trimming stripped 5 bases from V and 2 bases from J, with 10 bases between. The CDR3 reads CASSPSETYEQYF. CDR3 coding DNA: TGTGCCAGCAGCCCCAGCGAGACCTACGAGCAGTACTTC. The full variable domain, its missing parts supplied by reference TRBV7-9 and TRBJ2-7, is DTGVSQNPRHKITKRGQNVTFRCDPISEHNRLYWYRQTLGQGPEFLTYFQNEAQLEKSRLLSDRFSAERPKGSFSTLEIQRTEQGDSAMYLCASSPSETYEQYFGPGTRLTVT.

This clonotype was recorded at least ten times. The chain joins TRBV4-1 to TRBJ2-7, with 8 bases lining up with TRBD1. Germline trimming cut 2 bases from V and 0 bases from J; bases unmatched to any gene: 3. This CDR3 is 15 amino acids long. Germline loops: CDR1 MGHRA, CDR2 YSYEKL. This chain's CDR3 is CASSQRDRSSYEQYF. The CDR3 nucleotides read TGCGCCAGCAGCCAACGGGACAGGAGCTCCTACGAGCAGTACTTC.

V gene TRBV9 combines with J gene TRBJ2-7; D call uncertain. The V end was cut by 3 bases, the J end by 2 bases, with 12 bases between. Germline V gene lookup returns CDR1 SGDLS and CDR2 YYNGEE. The CDR3 length is 14 residues. The CDR3 reads CASSGPKNPYEQYF. DNA for the CDR3: TGTGCCAGCAGCGGCCCGAAAAACCCCTACGAGCAGTACTTC.

As for this clonotype: A much larger clonotype is one base distant, so this may be a read error. This chain uses TRBV28 with TRBJ1-5; unclear D gene. This CDR3 region has 15 residues. V was trimmed by 3 bases and J by 12 bases, leaving 21 bases between them. Germline loops: CDR1 MDHEN, CDR2 SYDVKM. CDR3 in DNA: TGTGCCAGCAGTTTTGGGCCAGGCACTCAGGCGCTCCAGCATTTT. Residues: CASSFGPGTQALQHF.